A selection of T cell receptor beta chains follows, all from one sample in a study of blood T cell repertoires in COVID-19. Method: immunoSEQ multiplex PCR; TCRdb's copy keeps in-frame clones and lacks some. The table records some 160,000 clones, roughly 90% of them present only once. The sample consisted of PBMCs or T cells enriched from blood (not recorded which). The receptors derive from a woman between 45 and 65 years old who had recovered from COVID-19. Both conserved end residues are part of each CDR3. Each record gives: V gene, clone size, J gene, D gene, CDR3 protein, CDR3 DNA. The D gene is left open where the match is weak. Where a row states a size, it is once, few, many or the class of an expanded clone; other rows omit it.

V: TRBV6-5
size: -
J: TRBJ1-1
D: TRBD1
CDR3: CASSYEGQVNTEAFF
DNA: TGTGCCAGCAGTTACGAGGGACAGGTGAACACTGAAGCTTTCTTT

V: TRBV6-5
size: -
J: TRBJ1-2
D: TRBD1
CDR3: CATHFGQGAYGYTF
DNA: TGTGCCACCCACTTCGGACAGGGGGCATATGGCTACACCTTC

V: TRBV5-6
size: -
J: TRBJ1-2
D: -
CDR3: CASSLGTVYGYTF
DNA: TGTGCCAGCAGCTTGGGGACAGTCTATGGCTACACCTTC

V: TRBV5-6
size: -
J: TRBJ1-2
D: -
CDR3: CASSWRDGYTF
DNA: TGTGCCAGCAGCTGGCGGGATGGCTACACCTTC

V: TRBV20-1
size: few
J: TRBJ1-4
D: -
CDR3: CSARTQGKVVF
DNA: TGCAGTGCTAGGACTCAGGGAAAGGTGGTTTTT

V: TRBV2
size: -
J: TRBJ2-7
D: TRBD2
CDR3: CASSESWGGRGF
DNA: TGTGCCAGCAGTGAAAGTTGGGGAGGGAGAGGCTTC

V: TRBV6-2/TRBV6-3
size: -
J: TRBJ2-4
D: TRBD1
CDR3: CASSLDREAKNIQYF
DNA: TGTGCCAGCAGCCTGGACAGGGAAGCCAAAAACATTCAGTACTTC

V: TRBV7-9
size: once
J: TRBJ1-1
D: TRBD1
CDR3: CASSLGGSRGHTEAFF
DNA: TGTGCCAGCAGCTTAGGAGGTTCCAGGGGGCATACTGAAGCTTTCTTT

V: TRBV4-3
size: once
J: TRBJ2-1
D: TRBD2
CDR3: CASSQGTSFNEQFF
DNA: TGCGCCAGCAGCCAGGGGACTAGCTTCAATGAGCAGTTCTTC

V: TRBV6-2/TRBV6-3
size: -
J: TRBJ2-1
D: TRBD2
CDR3: CASSYPLAGGLGNEQFF
DNA: TGTGCCAGCAGTTACCCCCTAGCGGGGGGGCTCGGGAATGAGCAGTTCTTC

V: TRBV7-2
size: -
J: TRBJ1-4
D: -
CDR3: CASRRGLGQGNEKLFF
DNA: TGTGCCAGCAGAAGAGGCCTGGGGCAGGGTAATGAAAAACTGTTTTTT

V: TRBV19
size: -
J: TRBJ1-5
D: TRBD1
CDR3: CASRPRDSSNQPQHF
DNA: TGTGCCAGCCGACCTCGGGACAGTAGCAATCAGCCCCAGCATTTT

V: TRBV18
size: -
J: TRBJ1-4
D: -
CDR3: CASSPPGQNEKLFF
DNA: TGTGCCAGCTCACCACCGGGCCAAAATGAAAAACTGTTTTTT

V: TRBV7-2
size: -
J: TRBJ1-4
D: TRBD1
CDR3: CASSNRTGVGEKLFF
DNA: TGTGCCAGCAGCAACCGGACAGGGGTTGGGGAAAAACTGTTTTTT

V: TRBV9
size: -
J: TRBJ2-3
D: -
CDR3: CASSVEQDTQYF
DNA: TGTGCCAGCAGCGTAGAGCAAGATACGCAGTATTTT

V: TRBV5-4
size: -
J: TRBJ2-3
D: TRBD2
CDR3: CASSLAGGPRDTQYF
DNA: TGTGCCAGCAGCCTAGCGGGGGGGCCCAGAGATACGCAGTATTTT

V: TRBV7-9
size: -
J: TRBJ2-7
D: -
CDR3: CASSFYPGFYEQYF
DNA: TGTGCCAGCAGCTTTTACCCGGGGTTCTACGAGCAGTACTTC

V: TRBV6-2/TRBV6-3
size: -
J: TRBJ1-1
D: -
CDR3: CASSYSPYRQMNTEAFF
DNA: TGTGCCAGCAGTTACTCCCCCTACCGACAGATGAACACTGAAGCTTTCTTT

V: TRBV19
size: -
J: TRBJ1-2
D: TRBD1
CDR3: CASTRQGQIYGYTF
DNA: TGTGCCAGCACACGGCAGGGACAGATCTATGGCTACACCTTC

V: TRBV7-6
size: once
J: TRBJ2-6
D: -
CDR3: CASSLALELGYSGANVLTF
DNA: TGTGCCAGCAGCTTAGCGTTGGAACTAGGGTACTCTGGGGCCAACGTCCTGACTTTC

V: TRBV13
size: -
J: TRBJ2-3
D: -
CDR3: CASSLYLRRAGQRSSDTQYF
DNA: TGTGCCAGCAGCCTCTATTTACGAAGAGCGGGACAACGTAGTTCAGATACGCAGTATTTT

V: TRBV5-1
size: -
J: TRBJ2-3
D: TRBD2
CDR3: CASSSALAGPTDTQYF
DNA: TGCGCCAGCAGCTCCGCCCTAGCGGGCCCCACAGATACGCAGTATTTT

V: TRBV6-2/TRBV6-3
size: few
J: TRBJ1-1
D: -
CDR3: CASSYIARTTRNTEAFF
DNA: TGTGCCAGCAGTTACATCGCGAGGACTACCAGGAACACTGAAGCTTTCTTT

V: TRBV30
size: -
J: TRBJ2-2
D: -
CDR3: CAWSTPGATGELFF
DNA: TGTGCCTGGAGTACCCCGGGAGCCACCGGGGAGCTGTTTTTT

V: TRBV19
size: -
J: TRBJ1-2
D: TRBD1
CDR3: CASSIVRQGNYGYTF
DNA: TGTGCCAGTAGTATAGTACGACAGGGCAACTATGGCTACACCTTC

V: TRBV4-3
size: few
J: TRBJ1-1
D: -
CDR3: CASSLTGAEAFF
DNA: TGCGCCAGCAGCCTTACAGGTGCCGAAGCTTTCTTT

V: TRBV6-2/TRBV6-3
size: once
J: TRBJ2-3
D: TRBD2
CDR3: CASSRTSGGSMASDTQYF
DNA: TGTGCCAGCAGTCGGACTAGCGGGGGATCCATGGCCTCAGATACGCAGTATTTT

V: TRBV7-9
size: -
J: TRBJ2-3
D: TRBD2
CDR3: CASSLSGGITDTQYF
DNA: TGTGCCAGCAGTCTCAGCGGGGGGATTACAGATACGCAGTATTTT

V: TRBV5-6
size: -
J: TRBJ2-5
D: -
CDR3: CASRLGSGALKTQYF
DNA: TGTGCCAGCAGATTGGGGTCAGGGGCCCTCAAGACCCAGTACTTC

V: TRBV6-6
size: -
J: TRBJ1-1
D: TRBD1
CDR3: CASSLSGTGGSGRAEAFF
DNA: TGTGCCAGCAGTCTCTCCGGGACAGGGGGAAGTGGTCGGGCTGAAGCTTTCTTT

V: TRBV27
size: -
J: TRBJ2-2
D: TRBD1
CDR3: CASSSGQGGTGELFF
DNA: TGTGCCAGCAGTTCGGGACAGGGGGGCACCGGGGAGCTGTTTTTT

V: TRBV3-1/TRBV3-2
size: -
J: TRBJ2-1
D: TRBD1
CDR3: CASSQDHSPGDRLSYNEQFF
DNA: TGTGCCAGCAGCCAAGATCACTCTCCGGGGGACAGGCTTTCCTACAATGAGCAGTTCTTC

V: TRBV3-1/TRBV3-2
size: -
J: TRBJ2-3
D: -
CDR3: CASSPEYPADTQYF
DNA: TGTGCCAGCAGCCCCGAGTACCCGGCAGATACGCAGTATTTT

V: TRBV5-1
size: -
J: TRBJ2-2
D: -
CDR3: CASSVGNTGELFF
DNA: TGCGCCAGCAGCGTCGGGAACACCGGGGAGCTGTTTTTT

V: TRBV5-1
size: -
J: TRBJ1-4
D: TRBD1
CDR3: CASSSTGATNEKLFF
DNA: TGCGCCAGCAGCTCTACAGGGGCTACAAATGAAAAACTGTTTTTT

V: TRBV5-4
size: few
J: TRBJ1-1
D: -
CDR3: CASSLPGQQNTEAFF
DNA: TGTGCCAGCAGCTTACCAGGACAGCAGAACACTGAAGCTTTCTTT

V: TRBV7-3
size: -
J: TRBJ1-1
D: TRBD1
CDR3: CASSTGQQNTEAFF
DNA: TGTGCCAGCAGCACGGGACAGCAGAACACTGAAGCTTTCTTT

V: TRBV15
size: -
J: TRBJ1-2
D: -
CDR3: CATSRDLQGSDGYTF
DNA: TGTGCCACCAGCAGAGATCTACAGGGATCAGATGGCTACACCTTC

V: TRBV27
size: -
J: TRBJ2-2
D: -
CDR3: CASSLIQGHTGELFF
DNA: TGTGCCAGCAGTTTAATCCAGGGCCACACCGGGGAGCTGTTTTTT

V: TRBV5-4
size: -
J: TRBJ1-1
D: TRBD1
CDR3: CASSSGTGGGKNTEAFF
DNA: TGTGCCAGCAGCTCGGGGACAGGGGGCGGGAAGAACACTGAAGCTTTCTTT

V: TRBV3-1/TRBV3-2
size: -
J: TRBJ2-7
D: -
CDR3: CASSEAPAYEQYF
DNA: TGTGCCAGCAGCGAGGCCCCTGCCTACGAGCAGTACTTC

V: TRBV19
size: -
J: TRBJ1-1
D: -
CDR3: CASSPGVVEAFF
DNA: TGTGCCAGTAGCCCGGGAGTGGTTGAAGCTTTCTTT

V: TRBV5-5
size: -
J: TRBJ1-1
D: -
CDR3: CASSVAVGGTEAFF
DNA: TGTGCCAGCAGCGTGGCCGTGGGGGGCACTGAAGCTTTCTTT

V: TRBV9
size: -
J: TRBJ1-5
D: -
CDR3: CASSLGGGRDQPQHF
DNA: TGTGCCAGCAGCCTAGGGGGGGGAAGGGATCAGCCCCAGCATTTT

V: TRBV7-2
size: -
J: TRBJ1-5
D: -
CDR3: CASSLTGREPQHF
DNA: TGTGCCAGCAGCTTAACGGGTCGCGAGCCCCAGCATTTT

V: TRBV9
size: -
J: TRBJ1-6
D: -
CDR3: CASSTDNGGRSPLHF
DNA: TGTGCCAGCAGTACGGATAACGGGGGGCGGTCACCCCTCCACTTT

V: TRBV19
size: -
J: TRBJ1-2
D: -
CDR3: CASLQASTYGYTF
DNA: TGTGCCAGTCTACAGGCCTCAACCTATGGCTACACCTTC

V: TRBV18
size: -
J: TRBJ2-7
D: -
CDR3: CASSPTNAGLSYEQYF
DNA: TGTGCCAGCTCACCAACCAACGCGGGGTTATCCTACGAGCAGTACTTC

V: TRBV7-2
size: -
J: TRBJ1-3
D: -
CDR3: CASSSQGNTIYF
DNA: TGTGCCAGCAGCTCACAAGGAAACACCATATATTTT

V: TRBV13
size: -
J: TRBJ2-1
D: TRBD1
CDR3: CASSPRGQGHNEQFF
DNA: TGTGCCAGCAGCCCAAGGGGACAGGGCCACAATGAGCAGTTCTTC